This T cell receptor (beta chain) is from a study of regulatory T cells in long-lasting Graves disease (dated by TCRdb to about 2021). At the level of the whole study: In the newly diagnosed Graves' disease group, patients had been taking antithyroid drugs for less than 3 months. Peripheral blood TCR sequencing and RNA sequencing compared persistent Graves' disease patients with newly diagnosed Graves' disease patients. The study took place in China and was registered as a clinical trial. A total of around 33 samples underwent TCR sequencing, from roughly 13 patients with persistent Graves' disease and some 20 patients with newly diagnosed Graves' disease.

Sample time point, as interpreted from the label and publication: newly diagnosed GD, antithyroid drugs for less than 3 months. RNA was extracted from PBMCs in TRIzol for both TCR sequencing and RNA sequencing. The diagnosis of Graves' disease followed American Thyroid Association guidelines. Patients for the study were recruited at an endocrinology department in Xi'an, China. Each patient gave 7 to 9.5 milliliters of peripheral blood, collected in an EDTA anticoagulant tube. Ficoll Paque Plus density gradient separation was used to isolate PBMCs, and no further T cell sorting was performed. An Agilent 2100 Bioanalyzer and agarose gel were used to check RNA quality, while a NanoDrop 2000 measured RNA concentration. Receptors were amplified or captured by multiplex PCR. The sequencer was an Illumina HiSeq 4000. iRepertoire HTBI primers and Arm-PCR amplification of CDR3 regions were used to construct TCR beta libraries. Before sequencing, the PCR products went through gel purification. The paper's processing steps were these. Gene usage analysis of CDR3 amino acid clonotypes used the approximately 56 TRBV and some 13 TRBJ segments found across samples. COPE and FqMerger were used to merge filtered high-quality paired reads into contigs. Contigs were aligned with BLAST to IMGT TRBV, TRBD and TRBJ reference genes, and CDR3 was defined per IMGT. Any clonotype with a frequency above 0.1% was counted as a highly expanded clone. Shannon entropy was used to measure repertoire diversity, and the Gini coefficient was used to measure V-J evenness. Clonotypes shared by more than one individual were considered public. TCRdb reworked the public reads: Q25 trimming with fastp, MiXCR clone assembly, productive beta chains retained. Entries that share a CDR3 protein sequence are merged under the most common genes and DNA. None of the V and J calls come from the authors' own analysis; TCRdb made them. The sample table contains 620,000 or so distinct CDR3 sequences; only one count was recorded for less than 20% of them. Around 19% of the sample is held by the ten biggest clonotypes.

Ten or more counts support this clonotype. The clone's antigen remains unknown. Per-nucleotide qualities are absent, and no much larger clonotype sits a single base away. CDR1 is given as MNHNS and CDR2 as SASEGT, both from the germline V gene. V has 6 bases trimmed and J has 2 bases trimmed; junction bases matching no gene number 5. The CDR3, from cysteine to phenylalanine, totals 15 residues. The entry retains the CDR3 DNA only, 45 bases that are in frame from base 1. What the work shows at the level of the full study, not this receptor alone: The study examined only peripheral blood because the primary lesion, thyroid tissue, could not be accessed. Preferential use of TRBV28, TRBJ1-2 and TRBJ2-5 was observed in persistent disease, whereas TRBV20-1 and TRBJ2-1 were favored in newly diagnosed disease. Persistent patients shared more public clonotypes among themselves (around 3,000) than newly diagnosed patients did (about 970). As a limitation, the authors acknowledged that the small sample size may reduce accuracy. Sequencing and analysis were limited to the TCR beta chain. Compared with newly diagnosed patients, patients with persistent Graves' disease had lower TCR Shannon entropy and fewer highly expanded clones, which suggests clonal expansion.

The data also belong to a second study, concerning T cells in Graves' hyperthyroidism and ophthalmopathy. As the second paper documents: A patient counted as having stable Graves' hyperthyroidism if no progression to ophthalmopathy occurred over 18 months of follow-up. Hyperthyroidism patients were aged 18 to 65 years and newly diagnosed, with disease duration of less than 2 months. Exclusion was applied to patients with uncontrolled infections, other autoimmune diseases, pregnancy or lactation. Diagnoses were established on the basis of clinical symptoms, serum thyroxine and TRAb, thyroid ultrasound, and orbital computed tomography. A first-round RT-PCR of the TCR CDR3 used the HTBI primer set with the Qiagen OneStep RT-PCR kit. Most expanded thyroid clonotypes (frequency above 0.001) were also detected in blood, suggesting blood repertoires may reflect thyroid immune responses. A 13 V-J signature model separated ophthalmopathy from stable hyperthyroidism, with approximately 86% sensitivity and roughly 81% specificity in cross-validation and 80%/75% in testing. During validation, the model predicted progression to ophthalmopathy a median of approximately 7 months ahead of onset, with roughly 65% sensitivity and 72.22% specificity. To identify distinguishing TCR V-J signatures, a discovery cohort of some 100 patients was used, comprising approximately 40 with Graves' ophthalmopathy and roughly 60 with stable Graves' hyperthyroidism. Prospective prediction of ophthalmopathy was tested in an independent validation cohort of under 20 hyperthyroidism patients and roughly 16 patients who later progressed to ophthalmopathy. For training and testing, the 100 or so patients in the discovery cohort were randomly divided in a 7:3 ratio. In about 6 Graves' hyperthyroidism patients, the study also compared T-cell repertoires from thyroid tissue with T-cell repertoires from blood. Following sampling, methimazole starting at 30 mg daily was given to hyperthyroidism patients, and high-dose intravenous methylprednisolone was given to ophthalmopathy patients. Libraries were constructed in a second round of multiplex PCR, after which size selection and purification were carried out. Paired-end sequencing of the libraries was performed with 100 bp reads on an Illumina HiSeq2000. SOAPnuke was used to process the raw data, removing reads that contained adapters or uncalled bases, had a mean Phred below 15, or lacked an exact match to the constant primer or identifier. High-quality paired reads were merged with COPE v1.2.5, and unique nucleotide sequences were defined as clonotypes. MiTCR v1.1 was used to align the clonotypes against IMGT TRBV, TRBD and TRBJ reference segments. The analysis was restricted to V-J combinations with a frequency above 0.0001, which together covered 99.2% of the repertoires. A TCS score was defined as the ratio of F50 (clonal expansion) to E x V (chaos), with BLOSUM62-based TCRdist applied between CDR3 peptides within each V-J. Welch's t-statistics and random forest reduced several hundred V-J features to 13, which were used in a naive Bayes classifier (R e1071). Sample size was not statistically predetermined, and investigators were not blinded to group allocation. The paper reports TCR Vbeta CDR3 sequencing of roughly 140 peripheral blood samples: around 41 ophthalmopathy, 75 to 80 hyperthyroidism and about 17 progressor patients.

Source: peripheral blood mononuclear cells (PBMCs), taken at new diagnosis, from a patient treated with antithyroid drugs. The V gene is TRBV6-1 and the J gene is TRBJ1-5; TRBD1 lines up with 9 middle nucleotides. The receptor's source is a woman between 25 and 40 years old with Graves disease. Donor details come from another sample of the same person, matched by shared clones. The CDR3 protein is CASRDRGRGNQPQHF. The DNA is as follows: TGTGCCAGCAGAGACAGGGGGAGAGGCAATCAGCCCCAGCATTTT.